These 8 T cell receptor beta chains were sequenced from one sample in a study of blood T cell repertoires in COVID-19. Sequenced by immunoSEQ multiplex PCR; TCRdb stores in-frame clones only, minus some. The sample consists of 140,000 or so clones, roughly three quarters of them appearing once. Sequenced sample: peripheral blood. Receptor source: a woman aged 55-75 years with acute or convalescent COVID-19.

The gene calls are TRBV27 and TRBJ2-7; TRBD1 might be the D (6 bases). Germline assignment: CDR1 MNHEY and CDR2 SMNVEV (reference sequence). The CDR3 is 14 amino acids. Trimming pared 3 bases from V and 5 bases from J, leaving 14 bases between. The CDR3 DNA reads as TGTGCCAGCAGTTTCACAGGGTCGGGTAACGAGCAGTACTTC. Translation: CASSFTGSGNEQYF.

The J gene is TRBJ2-7, the V gene TRBV6-5; 7 nucleotides match TRBD2. The CDR3 loop spans 14 amino acids. CDR1 and CDR2 from the germline V gene are MNHEY and SVGAGI. V lost 8 bases to trimming and J lost 3 bases; unmatched junction nucleotides: 10. For the CDR3, the DNA is TGTGCCAGCGGGAGACCGGGACTATACTACGAGCAGTACTTC. Protein: CASGRPGLYYEQYF.

The rearrangement joins TRBV6-6 to TRBJ1-4; D gene ambiguous. Germline CDR1 MNHNY, CDR2 SVGAGI (reference sequence). The CDR3 runs 12 residues. Trimming left V 8 bases short and J 4 bases short, with 8 bases between. Here the CDR3 DNA reads TGTGCCAGCGGCGGACTTAATGAAAAACTGTTTTTT. Translated, it gives CASGGLNEKLFF.

This chain connects TRBV5-1 to TRBJ2-1; weak D call: TRBD2 (6 bases). Germline V gives CDR1 SGHRS, CDR2 YFSETQ. The ends were cut back, 2 bases at V and 7 bases at J, with 16 bases in the middle. The length of the CDR3 is 15 residues. The CDR3 region has the DNA TGCGCCAGCAGCTTAGATTCGGGGGTAGTAAATGAGCAGTTCTTC. This sequence encodes CASSLDSGVVNEQFF.

This chain links TRBV11-2 with TRBJ2-3, with 9 positions matching TRBD1. The CDR3 is made up of 17 amino acids. The junction had 7 bases not matched to a gene; V was cut back by 3 bases and J by 0 bases. Germline V CDR1 and CDR2: SGHAT, FQNNGV. The CDR3 DNA sequence: TGTGCCAGCAGCTTTGGGACAGGGCTTGCTAGCACAGATACGCAGTATTTT. This codes for CASSFGTGLASTDTQYF.

This chain links TRBV5-4 with TRBJ2-6; D not certain. V was shortened by 1 base and J by 3 bases, with 5 bases between the two germline ends. Per the germline V gene, CDR1 is SGHNT and CDR2 is YYREEE (reference sequence). CDR3 size: 14 residues. CDR3 amino acids: CASSLSGGANVLTF. The CDR3, as DNA: TGTGCCAGCAGCTTGTCGGGTGGGGCCAACGTCCTGACTTTC.

The chain joins TRBV11-2 to TRBJ2-7, with D uncertain. The CDR3 runs 14 residues. V lost 3 bases, J lost 0 bases, and 9 bases lay in between. Germline V gene lookup returns CDR1 SGHAT and CDR2 FQNNGV. The CDR3 loop reads CASSFGQPSYEQYF. CDR3 in DNA: TGTGCCAGCAGCTTTGGGCAGCCCTCCTACGAGCAGTACTTC.

The rearrangement uses TRBV19 and TRBJ1-5; a possible D gene is TRBD1 (6 bases). Germline V gene sequence: CDR1 LNHDA, CDR2 SQIVND (reference sequence). This CDR3 is built from 15 residues. The V end was cut by 6 bases, the J end by 7 bases, with 19 bases between. The CDR3 region is CASRVTRGAEQPQHF. The CDR3, as DNA: TGTGCCAGTAGGGTGACCAGGGGCGCAGAACAGCCCCAGCATTTT. Filled out from reference TRBV19 and TRBJ1-5, the complete variable domain reads DGGITQSPKYLFRKEGQNVTLSCEQNLNHDAMYWYRQDPGQGLRLIYYSQIVNDFQKGDIAEGYSVSREKKESFPLTVTSAQKNPTAFYLCASRVTRGAEQPQHFGDGTRLSIL.